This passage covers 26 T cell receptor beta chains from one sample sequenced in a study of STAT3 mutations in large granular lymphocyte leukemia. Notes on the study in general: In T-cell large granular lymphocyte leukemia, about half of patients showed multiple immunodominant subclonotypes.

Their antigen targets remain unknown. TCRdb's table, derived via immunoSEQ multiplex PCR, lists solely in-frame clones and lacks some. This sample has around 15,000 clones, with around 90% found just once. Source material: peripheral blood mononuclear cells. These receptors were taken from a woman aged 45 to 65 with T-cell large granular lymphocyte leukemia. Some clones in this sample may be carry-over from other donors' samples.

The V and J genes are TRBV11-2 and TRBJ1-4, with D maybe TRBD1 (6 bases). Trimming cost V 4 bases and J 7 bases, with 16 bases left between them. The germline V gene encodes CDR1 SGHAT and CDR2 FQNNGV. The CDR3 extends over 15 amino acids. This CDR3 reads CASSSYSNRAEKLFF. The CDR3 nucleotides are TGTGCCAGCAGCTCTTACTCAAACAGGGCTGAAAAACTGTTTTTT. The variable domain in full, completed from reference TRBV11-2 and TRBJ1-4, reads EAGVAQSPRYKIIEKRQSVAFWCNPISGHATLYWYQQILGQGPKLLIQFQNNGVVDDSQLPKDRFSAERLKGVDSTLKIQPAKLEDSAVYLCASSSYSNRAEKLFFGSGTQLSVL.

The DNA for the CDR3 is TGTGCCAGCAGCGGCAGGGAGAGGACCGGGGAGCTGTTTTTT. As protein: CASSGRERTGELFF. The chain carries TRBV9 and TRBJ2-2; possibly TRBD1 or TRBD2 for D (5 bases each). V dropped 3 bases and J dropped 5 bases, with 11 bases sitting between them. Germline CDR1 and CDR2: SGDLS and YYNGEE. The CDR3 spans 14 residues.

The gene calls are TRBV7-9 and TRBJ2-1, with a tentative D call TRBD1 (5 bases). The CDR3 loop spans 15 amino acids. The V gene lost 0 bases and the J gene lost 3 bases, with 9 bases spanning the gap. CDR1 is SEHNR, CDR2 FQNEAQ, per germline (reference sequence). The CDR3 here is CASSLAQGRYNEQFF. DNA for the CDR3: TGTGCCAGCAGCTTAGCGCAGGGTCGCTACAATGAGCAGTTCTTC.

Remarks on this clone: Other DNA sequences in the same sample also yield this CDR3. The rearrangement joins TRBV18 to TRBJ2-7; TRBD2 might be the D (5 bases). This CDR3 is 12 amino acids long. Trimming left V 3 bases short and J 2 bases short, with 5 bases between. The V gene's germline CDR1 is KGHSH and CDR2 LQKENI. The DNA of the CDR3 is TGTGCCAGCTCACCCGGGACCTACGAGCAGTACTTC. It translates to CASSPGTYEQYF.

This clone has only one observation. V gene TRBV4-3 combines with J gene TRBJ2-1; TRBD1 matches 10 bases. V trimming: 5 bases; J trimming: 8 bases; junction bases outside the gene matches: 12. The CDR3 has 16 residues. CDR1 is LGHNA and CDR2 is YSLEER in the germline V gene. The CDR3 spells CASSGTGQGGLDEQFF. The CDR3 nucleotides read TGCGCCAGCAGCGGTACCGGACAGGGGGGTCTCGATGAGCAGTTCTTC.

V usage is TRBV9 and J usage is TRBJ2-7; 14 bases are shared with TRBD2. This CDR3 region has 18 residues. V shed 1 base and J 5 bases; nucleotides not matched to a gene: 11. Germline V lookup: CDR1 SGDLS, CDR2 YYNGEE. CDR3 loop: CASSVIGTSGSSSHEQYF. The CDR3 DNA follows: TGTGCCAGCAGCGTAATCGGGACTAGCGGGAGCTCATCGCACGAGCAGTACTTC.

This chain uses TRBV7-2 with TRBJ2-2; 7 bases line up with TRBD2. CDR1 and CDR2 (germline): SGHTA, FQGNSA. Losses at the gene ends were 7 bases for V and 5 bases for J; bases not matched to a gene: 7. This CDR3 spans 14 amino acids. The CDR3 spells CASIRAGATGELFF. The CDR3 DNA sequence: TGTGCCAGCATCCGGGCGGGAGCGACCGGGGAGCTGTTTTTT. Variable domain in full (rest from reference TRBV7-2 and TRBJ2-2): GAGVSQSPSNKVTEKGKDVELRCDPISGHTALYWYRQSLGQGLEFLIYFQGNSAPDKSGLPSDRFSAERTGGSVSTLTIQRTQQEDSAVYLCASIRAGATGELFFGEGSRLTVL.

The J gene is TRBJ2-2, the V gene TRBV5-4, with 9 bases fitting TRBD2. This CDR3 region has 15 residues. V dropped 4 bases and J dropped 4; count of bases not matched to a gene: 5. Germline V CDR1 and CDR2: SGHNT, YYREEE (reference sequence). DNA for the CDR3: TGTGCCAGCAGCGAGGGCGGGAGGGTCACCGGGGAGCTGTTTTTT. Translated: CASSEGGRVTGELFF.

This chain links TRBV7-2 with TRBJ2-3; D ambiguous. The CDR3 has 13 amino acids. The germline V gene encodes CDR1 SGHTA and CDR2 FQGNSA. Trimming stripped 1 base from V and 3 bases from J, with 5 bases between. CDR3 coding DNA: TGTGCCAGCAGCTTAGGGGGAACAGATACGCAGTATTTT. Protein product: CASSLGGTDTQYF.

The CDR3 is CASSPQVAGGPDGELFF. DNA for the CDR3: TGTGCCAGCTCACCACAAGTCGCGGGAGGGCCCGACGGGGAGCTGTTTTTT. The rearrangement joins TRBV18 to TRBJ2-2; 9 bases match TRBD2. V shed 1 base and J 7 bases; nucleotides not matched to a gene: 10. This CDR3 comprises 17 residues. Looked up from germline, CDR1 is KGHSH and CDR2 is LQKENI.

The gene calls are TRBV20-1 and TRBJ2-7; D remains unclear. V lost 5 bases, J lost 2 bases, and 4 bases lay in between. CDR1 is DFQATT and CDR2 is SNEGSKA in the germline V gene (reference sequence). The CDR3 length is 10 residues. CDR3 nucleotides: TGCAGTGCTGGCCCCTACGAGCAGTACTTC. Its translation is CSAGPYEQYF.

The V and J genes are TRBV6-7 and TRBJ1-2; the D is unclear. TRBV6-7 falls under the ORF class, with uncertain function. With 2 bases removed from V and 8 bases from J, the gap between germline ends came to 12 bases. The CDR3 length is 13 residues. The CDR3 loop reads CASSYPLTHGYTF. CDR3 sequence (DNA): TGTGCCAGCAGTTACCCCCTGACACACGGCTACACCTTC.

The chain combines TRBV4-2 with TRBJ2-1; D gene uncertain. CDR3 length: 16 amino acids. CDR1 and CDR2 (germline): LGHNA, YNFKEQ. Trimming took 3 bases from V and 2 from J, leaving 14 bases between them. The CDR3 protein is CASSQNPDETYNEQFF. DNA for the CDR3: TGTGCCAGCAGCCAGAACCCGGATGAAACCTACAATGAGCAGTTCTTC.

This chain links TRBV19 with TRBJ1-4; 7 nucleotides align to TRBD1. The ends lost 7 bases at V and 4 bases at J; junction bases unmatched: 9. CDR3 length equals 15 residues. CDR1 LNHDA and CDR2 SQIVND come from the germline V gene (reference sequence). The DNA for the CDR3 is TGTGCCAGTAAAACTGACGGGACAGATAATGAAAAACTGTTTTTT. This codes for CASKTDGTDNEKLFF.

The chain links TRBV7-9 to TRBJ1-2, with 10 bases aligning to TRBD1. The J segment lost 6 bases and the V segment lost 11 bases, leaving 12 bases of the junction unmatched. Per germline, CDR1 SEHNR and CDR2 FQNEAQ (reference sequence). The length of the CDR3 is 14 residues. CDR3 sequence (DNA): TGTGCCCACCCGGGACAGGGGCCTCCCGATGGCTACACCTTC. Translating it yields CAHPGQGPPDGYTF.

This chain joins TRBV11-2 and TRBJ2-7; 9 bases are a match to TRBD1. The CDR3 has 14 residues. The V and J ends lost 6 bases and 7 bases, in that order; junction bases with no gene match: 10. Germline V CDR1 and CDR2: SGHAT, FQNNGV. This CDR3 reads CASSWGQGVGEQYF. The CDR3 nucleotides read TGTGCCAGCAGTTGGGGACAGGGCGTAGGTGAGCAGTACTTC.

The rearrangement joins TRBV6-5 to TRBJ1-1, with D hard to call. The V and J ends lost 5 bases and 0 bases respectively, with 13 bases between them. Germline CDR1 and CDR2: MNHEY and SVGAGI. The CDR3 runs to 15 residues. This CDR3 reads CASSQKRNVNTEAFF. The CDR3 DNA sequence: TGTGCCAGCAGTCAGAAACGGAACGTGAACACTGAAGCTTTCTTT.

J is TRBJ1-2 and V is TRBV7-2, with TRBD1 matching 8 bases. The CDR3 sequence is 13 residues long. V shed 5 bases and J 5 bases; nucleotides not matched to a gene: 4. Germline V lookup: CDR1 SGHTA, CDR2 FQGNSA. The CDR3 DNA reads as TGTGCCAGCAGCAAGGACAGGGTGTATGGCTACACCTTC. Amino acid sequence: CASSKDRVYGYTF.

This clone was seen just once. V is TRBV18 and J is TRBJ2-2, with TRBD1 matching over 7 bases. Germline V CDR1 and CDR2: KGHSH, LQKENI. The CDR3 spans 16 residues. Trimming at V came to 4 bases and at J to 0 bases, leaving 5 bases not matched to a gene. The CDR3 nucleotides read TGTGCCAGCTCACAATCTACAGGGGCGAACACCGGGGAGCTGTTTTTT. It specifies CASSQSTGANTGELFF.

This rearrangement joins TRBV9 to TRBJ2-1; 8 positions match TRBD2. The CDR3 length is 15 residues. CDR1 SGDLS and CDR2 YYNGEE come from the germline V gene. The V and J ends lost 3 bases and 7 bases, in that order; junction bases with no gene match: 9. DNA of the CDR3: TGTGCCAGCAGCGCCTTAGCGGGAAGATTGAATGAGCAGTTCTTC. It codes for CASSALAGRLNEQFF.

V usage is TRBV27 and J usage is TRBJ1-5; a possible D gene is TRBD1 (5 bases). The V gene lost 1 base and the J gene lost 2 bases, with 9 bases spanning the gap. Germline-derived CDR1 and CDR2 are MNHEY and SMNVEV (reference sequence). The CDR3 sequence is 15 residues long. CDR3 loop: CASSLWGVGNQPQHF. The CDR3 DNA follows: TGTGCCAGCAGTTTATGGGGGGTCGGCAATCAGCCCCAGCATTTT.

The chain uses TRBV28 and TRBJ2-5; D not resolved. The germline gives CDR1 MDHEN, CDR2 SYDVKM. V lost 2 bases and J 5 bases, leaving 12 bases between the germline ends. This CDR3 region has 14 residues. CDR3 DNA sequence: TGTGCCAGCAGTTTAGTCCCCCCCGGGGAGACCCAGTACTTC. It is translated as CASSLVPPGETQYF. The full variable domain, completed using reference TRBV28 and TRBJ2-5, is DVKVTQSSRYLVKRTGEKVFLECVQDMDHENMFWYRQDPGLGLRLIYFSYDVKMKEKGDIPEGYSVSREKKERFSLILESASTNQTSMYLCASSLVPPGETQYFGPGTRLLVL.

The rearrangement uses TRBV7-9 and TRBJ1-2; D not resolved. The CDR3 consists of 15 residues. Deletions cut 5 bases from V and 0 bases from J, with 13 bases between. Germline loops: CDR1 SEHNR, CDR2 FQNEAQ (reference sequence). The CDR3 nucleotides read TGTGCCAGCAGCGACCCCCCTTCAGCTAACTATGGCTACACCTTC. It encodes CASSDPPSANYGYTF.

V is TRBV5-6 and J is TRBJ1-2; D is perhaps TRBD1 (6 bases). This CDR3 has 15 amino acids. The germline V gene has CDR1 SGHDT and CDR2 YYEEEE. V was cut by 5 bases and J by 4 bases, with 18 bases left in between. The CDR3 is CASSFQYREAYGYTF. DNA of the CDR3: TGTGCCAGCAGTTTCCAGTACAGGGAAGCCTATGGCTACACCTTC. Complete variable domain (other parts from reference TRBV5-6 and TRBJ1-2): DAGVTQSPTHLIKTRGQQVTLRCSPKSGHDTVSWYQQALGQGPQFIFQYYEEEERQRGNFPDRFSGHQFPNYSSELNVNALLLGDSALYLCASSFQYREAYGYTFGSGTRLTVV.

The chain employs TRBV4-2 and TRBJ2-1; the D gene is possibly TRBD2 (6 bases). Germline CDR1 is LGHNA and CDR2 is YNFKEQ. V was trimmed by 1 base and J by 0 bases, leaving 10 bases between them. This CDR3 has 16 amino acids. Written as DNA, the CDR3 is TGTGCCAGCAGCCAAGCGGGAGTAGGCTCCTACAATGAGCAGTTCTTC. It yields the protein CASSQAGVGSYNEQFF.

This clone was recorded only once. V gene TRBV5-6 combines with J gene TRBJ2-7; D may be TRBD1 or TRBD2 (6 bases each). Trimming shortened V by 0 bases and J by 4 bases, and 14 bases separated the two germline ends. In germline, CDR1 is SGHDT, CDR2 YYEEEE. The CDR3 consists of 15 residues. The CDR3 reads CASSLGSGAGYEQYF. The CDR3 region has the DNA TGTGCCAGCAGCTTGGGATCGGGGGCGGGATACGAGCAGTACTTC.